This entry lists 29 T cell receptor beta chains sequenced from one sample in a study of shared clonotypes between healthy human individuals. Clones were read by immunoSEQ multiplex PCR, and TCRdb kept only the in-frame ones, dropping some. The sample lists fewer than 1 million clones, 96% seen once, with less than 0.25% in the top ten. Selected positively for CCR7 and CD45RO-negative, naive CD8 cells excluded terminally differentiated effector memory CD45RA+ cells. Sequencing used naive CD8+ T cells sorted from blood. The receptors were gathered from a man aged 30-40 years in good health.

The chain employs TRBV30 and TRBJ2-2; TRBD2 might be the D (5 bases). Per germline, CDR1 GTSNPN and CDR2 SVGIG (reference sequence). V shed 1 base and J shed 8 bases, with 17 bases lying between them. The CDR3 sequence is 15 residues long. The CDR3 region is CAWSAPSKLGGELFF. CDR3 bases: TGTGCCTGGAGTGCGCCATCCAAACTAGGGGGGGAGCTGTTTTTT. The variable domain in full, completed from reference TRBV30 and TRBJ2-2, reads SQTIHQWPATLVQPVGSPLSLECTVEGTSNPNLYWYRQAAGRGLQLLFYSVGIGQISSEVPQNLSASRPQDRQFILSSKKLLLSDSGFYLCAWSAPSKLGGELFFGEGSRLTVL.

The chain is built from TRBV5-6 and TRBJ2-7; maybe TRBD2 (6 bases). Between the trimmed V and J ends, which lost 2 bases and 0 bases, there was a span of 12 bases. There are 15 residues in the CDR3. CDR1 and CDR2 from the germline V gene are SGHDT and YYEEEE. In nucleotides, the CDR3 is TGTGCCAGCAGCTTACCTGGGAGGACCTCCTACGAGCAGTACTTC. Amino acid sequence: CASSLPGRTSYEQYF.

The chain employs TRBV7-6 and TRBJ2-2; tentative D call: TRBD1 (7 bases). Germline V gene lookup returns CDR1 SGHVS and CDR2 FNYEAQ. The CDR3 is 15 residues long. Trimming left V 10 bases short and J 2 bases short, with 17 bases between. The CDR3 DNA is TGTGCCATTACCCGACAGGGAGGAAACACCGGGGAGCTGTTTTTT. Its translation: CAITRQGGNTGELFF.

CDR3 nucleotides: TGTGCCAGCAGCTCCCTGGGGACTAGCGGGAGGACGATGGCCTACGAGCAGTACTTC. This encodes CASSSLGTSGRTMAYEQYF. The chain joins TRBV5-4 to TRBJ2-7; TRBD2 matches at 15 bases. V lost 3 bases to trimming and J lost 2 bases; unmatched junction nucleotides: 12. The length of the CDR3 is 19 residues. Germline assignment: CDR1 SGHNT and CDR2 YYREEE (reference sequence).

V usage is TRBV4-1 and J usage is TRBJ1-1, with D maybe TRBD1 (5 bases). Trimming took 1 base from V and 3 from J, leaving 9 bases between them. The CDR3 consists of 14 residues. From germline, CDR1 is MGHRA and CDR2 YSYEKL. The CDR3 region has the DNA TGCGCCAGCAGCCAAGGGGGGACCGACACTGAAGCTTTCTTT. Its protein is CASSQGGTDTEAFF.

The rearrangement joins TRBV5-1 to TRBJ2-7, with D tentatively TRBD2 (5 bases). Trimming removed 0 bases at V and 2 bases at J, with 12 bases between. The germline gives CDR1 SGHRS, CDR2 YFSETQ. CDR3 length: 15 residues. The CDR3 region has the DNA TGCGCCAGCAGCTTGGGTGCGGGTAACGCCTACGAGCAGTACTTC. It encodes CASSLGAGNAYEQYF.

DNA of the CDR3: TGTGCCAGCAGCTTGGATGGGGGAGGAGAGCAGTACTTC. Protein: CASSLDGGGEQYF. The chain recombines TRBV5-5 with TRBJ2-7; TRBD2 might be the D (6 bases). The germline V and J ends were trimmed by 0 bases and 7 bases, with 11 bases remaining between them. This CDR3 has 13 residues. Germline CDR1 is SGHKS and CDR2 is YYEKEE (reference sequence).

The gene calls are TRBV11-2 and TRBJ2-2; tentatively, D is TRBD2 (5 bases). The CDR3 sequence is 16 residues long. Germline V gene sequence: CDR1 SGHAT, CDR2 FQNNGV. With 5 bases removed from V and 6 bases from J, the gap between germline ends came to 19 bases. The CDR3: CASSAPGLRLAGELFF. For the CDR3, the DNA is TGTGCCAGCAGCGCTCCGGGATTGCGCCTCGCCGGGGAGCTGTTTTTT. Full variable domain (outside the CDR3, taken from reference TRBV11-2 and TRBJ2-2): EAGVAQSPRYKIIEKRQSVAFWCNPISGHATLYWYQQILGQGPKLLIQFQNNGVVDDSQLPKDRFSAERLKGVDSTLKIQPAKLEDSAVYLCASSAPGLRLAGELFFGEGSRLTVL.

The chain combines TRBV15 with TRBJ1-5; D uncertain. Germline-derived CDR1 and CDR2 are LNHNV and YYDKDF (reference sequence). The CDR3 is made up of 13 amino acids. Between the trimmed V and J ends, which lost 4 bases and 3 bases, there was a span of 7 bases. This CDR3 reads CATSNSDNQPQHF. The CDR3 nucleotides are TGTGCCACCAGCAATTCAGACAATCAGCCCCAGCATTTT.

V usage is TRBV2 and J usage is TRBJ2-5, with D hard to call. CDR1 and CDR2 from the germline V gene are SNHLY and FYNNEI. V was shortened by 4 bases and J by 2 bases, with 8 bases between the two germline ends. The CDR3 has 13 amino acids. The CDR3 protein is CASSADHQETQYF. In nucleotides, the CDR3 is TGTGCCAGCAGTGCGGACCATCAAGAGACCCAGTACTTC.

The chain is built from TRBV27 and TRBJ2-1; no clear D gene. CDR3 size: 12 residues. In germline, CDR1 is MNHEY, CDR2 SMNVEV (reference sequence). V lost 0 bases to trimming and J lost 8 bases, with 5 bases between them. CDR3 sequence: CASSLSGHEQFF. The CDR3 DNA is TGTGCCAGCAGTTTATCCGGGCATGAGCAGTTCTTC.

The chain uses TRBV11-2 and TRBJ1-2; D is unclear. V dropped 4 bases and J dropped 5 bases, with 29 bases sitting between them. The CDR3 runs 19 residues. CDR1 and CDR2 (germline): SGHAT, FQNNGV. This chain's CDR3 is CASSSRDLRVSSRHYGYTF. In DNA, the CDR3 is TGTGCCAGCAGCTCGAGGGATCTTCGGGTTTCTTCCCGGCATTATGGCTACACCTTC.

The chain has TRBV10-2 and TRBJ2-7; 8 nucleotides agree with TRBD2. The CDR3 sequence is 15 residues long. Germline loops: CDR1 WSHSY, CDR2 SAAADI. The junction had 9 bases not matched to a gene; V was cut back by 4 bases and J by 4 bases. CDR3 sequence: CASSVLREDRYEQYF. The CDR3 DNA reads TGCGCCAGCAGTGTGCTGCGGGAGGATCGATACGAGCAGTACTTC.

This clone was seen only once. V is TRBV2 and J is TRBJ1-1; D possibly corresponds to TRBD1 (5 bases). Trimming took off 4 bases at V and 5 bases at J, with 5 bases between the two ends. CDR3 length equals 11 residues. CDR1 and CDR2 from the germline V gene are SNHLY and FYNNEI. CDR3 amino acids: CASSGGTEAFF. CDR3 sequence (DNA): TGTGCCAGCAGTGGGGGGACTGAAGCTTTCTTT.

The chain has TRBV5-6 and TRBJ2-5; TRBD2 matches 7 bases. J lost 0 bases, V lost 4 bases, and 12 bases had no gene match. The germline V gene has CDR1 SGHDT and CDR2 YYEEEE. CDR3 length: 17 residues. CDR3 amino acids: CASSPTGTTKYQETQYF. The DNA of the CDR3 is TGTGCCAGCAGCCCGACCGGGACTACGAAGTACCAAGAGACCCAGTACTTC.

V gene TRBV6-5 combines with J gene TRBJ2-4; D might be TRBD1 (5 bases). Germline V gene sequence: CDR1 MNHEY, CDR2 SVGAGI. CDR3 length equals 14 residues. Trimming cost V 6 bases and J 6 bases, with 15 bases left between them. CDR3 bases: TGTGCCAGCAGACAGGAGCTGGGAAGAAACATTCAGTACTTC. It specifies CASRQELGRNIQYF.

CDR3 loop: CATSYGYEQYF. DNA for the CDR3: TGTGCCACCAGTTACGGCTACGAGCAGTACTTC. The rearrangement uses TRBV15 and TRBJ2-7; D gene ambiguous. Per germline, CDR1 LNHNV and CDR2 YYDKDF (reference sequence). The V end was cut by 6 bases, the J end by 3 bases, with 6 bases between. This CDR3 comprises 11 residues. The full variable domain, rest sourced from reference TRBV15 and TRBJ2-7, is DAMVIQNPRYQVTQFGKPVTLSCSQTLNHNVMYWYQQKSSQAPKLLFHYYDKDFNNEADTPDNFQSRRPNTSFCFLDIRSPGLGDTAMYLCATSYGYEQYFGPGTRLTVT.

This rearrangement joins TRBV28 to TRBJ1-1; possible D gene TRBD1, 6 bases. Germline-derived CDR1 and CDR2 are MDHEN and SYDVKM. V shed 5 bases and J shed 0 bases, with 13 bases lying between them. This CDR3 contains 15 residues. The CDR3 nucleotides are TGTGCCAGCAGTCCGGGGACATCGGTGAACACTGAAGCTTTCTTT. Amino acid sequence: CASSPGTSVNTEAFF.

The chain employs TRBV9 and TRBJ2-7, with 15 bases lining up with TRBD2. Germline V CDR1 and CDR2: SGDLS, YYNGEE. With V trimmed by 3 bases and J by 7 bases, 5 bases remained unmatched. The CDR3 totals 15 residues. The CDR3 DNA follows: TGTGCCAGCAGCGGTGGGACTAGCGGGAGGAATGAGCAGTACTTC. This translates into CASSGGTSGRNEQYF.

The V and J genes are TRBV30 and TRBJ2-5; 11 bases map to TRBD2. The CDR3 runs 15 residues. V lost 0 bases and J lost 1; bases outside the gene matches: 1. In germline, CDR1 is GTSNPN, CDR2 SVGIG (reference sequence). The CDR3 loop reads CAWSVGTSGQETQYF. The CDR3 region has the DNA TGTGCCTGGAGTGTAGGGACTAGCGGCCAAGAGACCCAGTACTTC.

The chain recombines TRBV10-3 with TRBJ1-5; D is ambiguous. The CDR3 extends over 14 amino acids. CDR1 is ENHRY, CDR2 SYGVKD, per germline. Between the trimmed V and J ends, which lost 2 bases and 5 bases, there was a span of 10 bases. CDR3 loop: CAISEVRTDQPQHF. For the CDR3, the DNA is TGTGCCATCAGTGAGGTCAGGACTGATCAGCCCCAGCATTTT.

CDR3 in amino acids: CASSLTTYNQPQHF. The CDR3, as DNA: TGTGCCAGCAGCTTAACCACCTACAATCAGCCCCAGCATTTT. The chain combines TRBV11-2 with TRBJ1-5, with unresolved D. CDR3 length: 14 residues. Germline V CDR1 and CDR2: SGHAT, FQNNGV. The germline V and J ends were trimmed by 2 bases and 3 bases, with 8 bases remaining between them.

The J gene is TRBJ1-2, the V gene TRBV7-9; TRBD1 might be the D (5 bases). There are 12 residues in the CDR3. With 1 base removed from V and 12 bases from J, the gap between germline ends came to 12 bases. In germline, CDR1 is SEHNR, CDR2 FQNEAQ (reference sequence). The CDR3 spells CASSLEGREDTF. The CDR3 bases are TGTGCCAGCAGCTTAGAGGGCAGGGAGGACACCTTC. Looking up the rest from reference TRBV7-9 and TRBJ1-2 gives the full variable domain: DTGVSQNPRHKITKRGQNVTFRCDPISEHNRLYWYRQTLGQGPEFLTYFQNEAQLEKSRLLSDRFSAERPKGSFSTLEIQRTEQGDSAMYLCASSLEGREDTFGSGTRLTVV.

The chain carries TRBV4-1 and TRBJ2-1, with D perhaps TRBD1 or TRBD2 (5 bases each). CDR1 and CDR2 from the germline V gene are MGHRA and YSYEKL. The CDR3 covers 15 residues. V lost 4 bases, J lost 3 bases, and 13 bases lay in between. DNA for the CDR3: TGCGCCAGCAGCCCGGCCGGGACCAACTACAATGAGCAGTTCTTC. This translates into CASSPAGTNYNEQFF.

Regarding this clone: The identical CDR3 is also encoded by other nucleotide sequences in the sample. The J gene is TRBJ2-7, the V gene TRBV7-9; D not certain. Germline CDR1 SEHNR, CDR2 FQNEAQ (reference sequence). Trimming pared 1 base from V and 4 bases from J, leaving 8 bases between. The CDR3 totals 13 residues. The CDR3 loop reads CASSLVGPYEQYF. The CDR3 DNA reads TGTGCCAGCAGCTTAGTGGGTCCGTACGAGCAGTACTTC. Supplemented by reference TRBV7-9 and TRBJ2-7, the full variable domain reads DTGVSQNPRHKITKRGQNVTFRCDPISEHNRLYWYRQTLGQGPEFLTYFQNEAQLEKSRLLSDRFSAERPKGSFSTLEIQRTEQGDSAMYLCASSLVGPYEQYFGPGTRLTVT.

V gene TRBV29-1 combines with J gene TRBJ2-1; either TRBD1 or TRBD2 may supply D (6 bases each). Per germline, CDR1 SQVTM and CDR2 ANQGSEA. V was cut by 3 bases and J by 3 bases, with 18 bases left in between. The CDR3 spans 16 residues. For the CDR3, the DNA is TGCAGCGTTGAGGTCGGCGGAGGGGGGAGCTACAATGAGCAGTTCTTC. Translated: CSVEVGGGGSYNEQFF.

V gene TRBV4-3 combines with J gene TRBJ2-3; possibly TRBD1 for D (8 bases). Germline V gives CDR1 LGHNA, CDR2 YSLEER. Trimming left V 5 bases short and J 0 bases short, with 18 bases between. There are 17 residues in the CDR3. CDR3: CASSGGGTGVSTDTQYF. In DNA, the CDR3 is TGCGCCAGCAGCGGGGGAGGGACAGGCGTTAGCACAGATACGCAGTATTTT.

J is TRBJ2-7 and V is TRBV5-1; no reliable D call. In germline, CDR1 is SGHRS, CDR2 YFSETQ. CDR3 length: 16 residues. Trimming removed 0 bases from V and 6 bases from J, with 19 bases in between. The CDR3 here is CASSLDGVAGYGEQYF. The DNA of the CDR3 is TGCGCCAGCAGCTTGGATGGGGTGGCAGGATATGGCGAGCAGTACTTC.

V and J are TRBV5-4 and TRBJ2-7, with 10 bases lining up with TRBD2. This CDR3 contains 16 residues. The junction had 7 bases not matched to a gene; V was cut back by 4 bases and J by 0 bases. Germline CDR1 is SGHNT and CDR2 is YYREEE (reference sequence). Here the CDR3 DNA reads TGTGCCAGCAGCCCCGGACTAGCGGTTAGCTCCTACGAGCAGTACTTC. As protein: CASSPGLAVSSYEQYF.